The rows below give T cell receptor beta chains drawn from one sample of a study of CD8+ T cells in alopecia areata. The repertoire was sequenced with immunoSEQ multiplex PCR; TCRdb's copy has only in-frame clones and lacks some. The sample comprises about 110,000 clones, 50% to 60% of which are singletons, and 20% to 30% rests with the top ten. The sequencing input was NKG2D-low CD8+ T cells sorted from blood. The receptors were gathered from a human donor with alopecia areata. Each CDR3 is given with its conserved first and last residue. A D gene is named only where the DNA matches it firmly. Rows give clone size only sometimes, using once, few, many, or a class for an expanded clone.

TRBV15	TRBJ2-7	TRBD1	.	CATSRVDRGEDYEQYF	TGTGCCACCAGCAGGGTCGACAGGGGGGAGGACTACGAGCAGTACTTC
TRBV11-2	TRBJ2-1	TRBD2	.	CASRPTSGGNNEQFF	TGTGCCAGCAGGCCCACTAGCGGGGGTAACAATGAGCAGTTCTTC
TRBV19	TRBJ2-7	.	few	CASSIVDGAYEQYF	TGTGCCAGTAGTATAGTAGACGGAGCCTACGAGCAGTACTTC
TRBV27	TRBJ1-1	.	.	CASRLGKANTEAFF	TGTGCCAGCAGGTTAGGGAAGGCGAACACTGAAGCTTTCTTT
TRBV29-1	TRBJ2-3	TRBD1	few	CSVGGAGGAEDTQYF	TGCAGCGTTGGCGGCGCAGGGGGCGCAGAAGATACGCAGTATTTT
TRBV29-1	TRBJ2-7	.	few	CSVGSYEQYF	TGCAGCGTTGGGAGCTACGAGCAGTACTTC
TRBV7-8	TRBJ2-1	.	few	CASSAGSNEQFF	TGTGCCAGCAGCGCAGGGTCCAATGAGCAGTTCTTC
TRBV5-1	TRBJ2-6	.	few	CASSLWQGTGANVLTF	TGCGCCAGCAGCTTGTGGCAGGGTACTGGGGCCAACGTCCTGACTTTC
TRBV27	TRBJ1-2	.	.	CASSPKQGSYGYTF	TGTGCCAGCAGCCCAAAACAGGGTTCTTATGGCTACACCTTC
TRBV19	TRBJ1-1	.	few	CASSIGAGSTEAFF	TGTGCCAGTAGCATCGGGGCAGGGAGCACTGAAGCTTTCTTT
TRBV15	TRBJ2-2	.	few	CATSRTGALSRLFF	TGTGCCACCAGCAGAACGGGGGCCCTGAGTAGGCTGTTTTTT
TRBV11-2	TRBJ2-1	TRBD2	once	CASSSGGRGYYNEQFF	TGTGCCAGCAGCTCCGGGGGGAGGGGCTACTACAATGAGCAGTTCTTC